Listed here are 31 T cell receptor beta chains from one sample, sequenced in a study of T-cell reconstitution after alpha-beta-depleted transplantation in children. These receptors' antigens are unknown. Using unique molecular identifiers, the investigators prepared the TCRbeta library. TCRdb re-called the PCR reads through MiXCR, storing one row per CDR3 protein. The data show around 300,000 distinct CDR3 sequences, approximately 7.3% seen once. Study-level points and caveats: A year had passed since transplant, and T-cell counts and diversity by then came mostly from newly produced T cells.

The sequenced sample was peripheral blood, obtained 360 days after TCRalphabeta/CD19-depleted stem cell transplant. The receptor set was obtained from a female patient aged 2-10 years who had a stem cell transplant for Fanconi anemia, so the T cells may come from the graft donor.

The V call is TRBV7-9, the J call TRBJ2-7; maybe TRBD2 (6 bases). The CDR3 has 15 residues. Trimming took 5 bases from V and 1 from J, leaving 15 bases between them. Germline lookup yields CDR1 SEHNR and CDR2 FQNEAQ (reference sequence). The CDR3 bases are TGTGCCAGCAGCCCCGTCGGGACTGAATCCTACGAGCAGTACTTC. It codes for CASSPVGTESYEQYF.

There are many counts of this clonotype. This sequence joins TRBV20-1 and TRBJ1-1; D uncertain. This CDR3 contains 13 residues. V was shortened by 3 bases and J by 11 bases, with 19 bases between the two germline ends. Germline loops: CDR1 DFQATT, CDR2 SNEGSKA (reference sequence). The CDR3 protein is CSASRRLVPGAFF. The CDR3 DNA sequence: TGCAGTGCTAGCAGGCGTCTTGTTCCGGGCGCTTTCTTT.

The chain has TRBV7-7 and TRBJ2-2; TRBD1 is a possible D gene (8 bases). Per the germline V gene, CDR1 is SSHAT and CDR2 is FNYEAQ (reference sequence). This CDR3 region has 16 residues. Deletions cut 5 bases from V and 0 bases from J, with 13 bases between. CDR3 bases: TGTGCCAGCAGCAGGGGGGGACAGGCGAACACCGGGGAGCTGTTTTTT. Its protein is CASSRGGQANTGELFF.

The chain combines TRBV7-8 with TRBJ1-4; 8 bases map to TRBD1. This CDR3 region has 15 residues. V was clipped by 4 bases and J by 5 bases; unmatched bases: 6. Per germline, CDR1 SGHVS and CDR2 FQNEAQ. Here the CDR3 reads CASSSTGEANEKLFF. The CDR3 DNA reads as TGTGCCAGCAGCTCGACAGGGGAAGCCAATGAAAAACTGTTTTTT.

Many counts were recorded for this clonotype. The chain recombines TRBV15 with TRBJ2-1, with TRBD2 identical over 9 bases. Losses at the gene ends were 1 base for V and 6 bases for J; bases not matched to a gene: 4. Per germline, CDR1 LNHNV and CDR2 YYDKDF (reference sequence). The CDR3 runs 15 residues. Written as DNA, the CDR3 is TGTGCCACCAGCAGAGCGGCTAGCGGGATCAATGAGCAGTTCTTC. This gives the protein CATSRAASGINEQFF.

This clonotype was found many times. Here the CDR3 reads CASSLNRAYSGNTIYF. CDR3 coding DNA: TGCGCCAGCAGCTTGAACAGGGCTTACTCTGGAAACACCATATATTTT. The chain recombines TRBV5-1 with TRBJ1-3, with a weak D call TRBD1 (6 bases). V lost 1 base, J lost 0 bases, and 11 bases lay in between. This CDR3 has 16 amino acids. CDR1 is SGHRS, CDR2 YFSETQ, per germline. Together with reference TRBV5-1 and TRBJ1-3, the CDR3 gives the full variable domain: KAGVTQTPRYLIKTRGQQVTLSCSPISGHRSVSWYQQTPGQGLQFLFEYFSETQRNKGNFPGRFSGRQFSNSRSEMNVSTLELGDSALYLCASSLNRAYSGNTIYFGEGSWLTVV.

At least ten counts were recorded for this clonotype. The J gene is TRBJ2-3, the V gene TRBV7-8; TRBD2 matches at 9 bases. V was pared by 2 bases and J by 2 bases, with 5 bases of the junction left unmatched. This CDR3 comprises 16 residues. Germline CDR1 is SGHVS and CDR2 is FQNEAQ. The CDR3 sequence is CASSLKKRGVTDTQYF. Here the CDR3 DNA reads TGTGCCAGCAGCTTAAAGAAGCGGGGGGTCACAGATACGCAGTATTTT.

V usage is TRBV7-2 and J usage is TRBJ2-7, with TRBD2 matching 10 bases. The germline V gene encodes CDR1 SGHTA and CDR2 FQGNSA. The CDR3 runs 17 residues. Trimming at V came to 2 bases and at J to 3 bases, leaving 10 bases not matched to a gene. CDR3 nucleotides: TGTGCCAGCAGCTTAAGGGGAGCTAGCGGGGGTATCTACGAGCAGTACTTC. Protein: CASSLRGASGGIYEQYF.

This clonotype was seen ten or more times. CDR3 region: CASSLVTGISYEQYF. The CDR3 DNA follows: TGCGCCAGCAGCTTGGTTACGGGGATCTCCTACGAGCAGTACTTC. J is TRBJ2-7 and V is TRBV5-1; perhaps TRBD2 as D (5 bases). The length of the CDR3 is 15 residues. Trimming shortened V by 0 bases and J by 0 bases, and 10 bases separated the two germline ends. The germline V gene encodes CDR1 SGHRS and CDR2 YFSETQ.

In its sample, this clonotype was seen a few times. The rearrangement links TRBV4-3 to TRBJ1-2; D gene unclear. Germline-derived CDR1 and CDR2 are LGHNA and YSLEER. The CDR3 contains 13 residues. V was shortened by 0 bases and J by 8 bases, with 10 bases between the two germline ends. The CDR3 nucleotides read TGCGCCAGCAGCCAAGATGTAGGGAGCGGCTACACCTTC. Translated: CASSQDVGSGYTF.

This clonotype was seen ten or more times. The chain employs TRBV12-3 or TRBV12-4 and TRBJ1-1; D unclear. V gave up 3 bases and J gave up 0 bases, with 8 bases separating them. The CDR3 runs to 14 residues. The CDR3 DNA follows: TGTGCCAGCAGTTTGATAGTGATGAACACTGAAGCTTTCTTT. Amino acid sequence: CASSLIVMNTEAFF.

In this sample, this clonotype turned up many times. The chain uses TRBV7-2 and TRBJ2-3; D is ambiguous. Germline values: CDR1 SGHTA, CDR2 FQGNSA. V was pared by 0 bases and J by 1 base, with 8 bases between. The CDR3 is made up of 15 amino acids. This CDR3 reads CASSLASHRTDTQYF. CDR3 DNA: TGTGCCAGCAGCTTAGCCTCCCACCGCACAGATACGCAGTATTTT.

The sample holds many counts of this clonotype. The CDR3 coding sequence is TGCAGTGCTAGAGATGGCAAGGGGGCCCGAGAGACCCAGTACTTC. This gives the protein CSARDGKGARETQYF. V and J are TRBV20-1 and TRBJ2-5; 7 bases align to TRBD1. In germline, CDR1 is DFQATT, CDR2 SNEGSKA (reference sequence). The length of the CDR3 is 15 residues. Trimming removed 0 bases from V and 4 bases from J; junction bases left unmatched: 8.

This clonotype was counted many times. The V gene is TRBV21-1, the J gene TRBJ2-2; the DNA was not compared with TRBD1, the D call given in the table. TRBV21-1 is a recognized pseudogene. The CDR3 sequence is 16 residues long. DNA for the CDR3: TGTGCCAGCAGCAAGGACAGGGTATCGGACACCGGGGAGCTGTTTTTT. This codes for CASSKDRVSDTGELFF.

This clonotype was seen repeatedly, ten times or more. The junction and the germline gene differ at one end; a read error may be behind it. Written as DNA, the CDR3 is TGTAGTGGACAGGGGGCGCGTGGTGACTATGGCTACACCTTC. It codes for CSGQGARGDYGYTF. V is TRBV29-1 and J is TRBJ1-2, with 11 bases lining up with TRBD1. The CDR3 consists of 14 residues. Per the germline V gene, CDR1 is SQVTM and CDR2 is ANQGSEA.

Here the CDR3 DNA reads TGTGCCAGCAGGAGATCAGGGAACTCCTACGAGCAGTACTTC. Its protein product is CASRRSGNSYEQYF. The chain carries TRBV25-1 and TRBJ2-7; tentative D call: TRBD1 (5 bases). There are 14 residues in the CDR3. V was clipped by 6 bases and J by 0 bases, with 12 bases between them. Per the germline V gene, CDR1 is MGHDK and CDR2 is SYGVNS.

The chain links TRBV30 to TRBJ2-1; TRBD2 matches 7 bases. The CDR3 extends over 14 amino acids. Germline trimming cut 4 bases from V and 2 bases from J; bases unmatched to any gene: 5. Per germline, CDR1 GTSNPN and CDR2 SVGIG (reference sequence). The CDR3 here is CAWTREGTYNEQFF. The CDR3 DNA reads as TGTGCCTGGACTAGGGAGGGTACCTACAATGAGCAGTTCTTC. Looking up the rest from reference TRBV30 and TRBJ2-1 gives the full variable domain: SQTIHQWPATLVQPVGSPLSLECTVEGTSNPNLYWYRQAAGRGLQLLFYSVGIGQISSEVPQNLSASRPQDRQFILSSKKLLLSDSGFYLCAWTREGTYNEQFFGPGTRLTVL.

Ten or more counts support this clonotype. This sequence joins TRBV4-3 and TRBJ1-5; D unresolved. CDR1 and CDR2 (germline): LGHNA, YSLEER. This CDR3 region has 14 residues. V lost 0 bases and J 3 bases, leaving 6 bases between the germline ends. CDR3 amino acids: CASSQERINQPQHF. Here the CDR3 DNA reads TGCGCCAGCAGCCAAGAACGGATCAATCAGCCCCAGCATTTT.

This clonotype was observed a few times. The J gene is TRBJ2-7, the V gene TRBV3-1; tentative D call: TRBD1 (6 bases). The CDR3 totals 15 residues. Trimming shortened V by 0 bases and J by 3 bases, and 12 bases separated the two germline ends. Germline CDR1 and CDR2: LGHDT and YNNKEL (reference sequence). In DNA form, the CDR3 reads TGTGCCAGCAGCCAAGATCCAGGGGCTATCTACGAGCAGTACGTC. This codes for CASSQDPGAIYEQYV.

This clonotype was observed at least ten times. The chain recombines TRBV27 with TRBJ2-7; possible D gene TRBD1, 5 bases. Germline V CDR1 and CDR2: MNHEY, SMNVEV (reference sequence). With 0 bases removed from V and 4 bases from J, the gap between germline ends came to 10 bases. The CDR3 contains 14 residues. The CDR3 region has the DNA TGTGCCAGCAGTTTATCGGCAGGGTCATACGAGCAGTACGTC. Its protein product is CASSLSAGSYEQYV.

CDR3 region: CASSYKAESWYF. The DNA for the CDR3 is TGTGCCAGCAGTTACAAAGCCGAGAGCTGGTACTTC. This chain links TRBV6-6 with TRBJ2-7; unclear D gene. The germline gives CDR1 MNHNY, CDR2 SVGAGI (reference sequence). The CDR3 length is 12 residues. Trimming took off 2 bases at V and 12 bases at J, with 14 bases between the two ends.

This clonotype occurred many times. This sequence joins TRBV7-2 and TRBJ1-1; the D is unclear. Per germline, CDR1 SGHTA and CDR2 FQGNSA. V shed 4 bases and J shed 7 bases, with 13 bases lying between them. This CDR3 comprises 13 residues. The CDR3 nucleotides are TGTGCCAGCAGCTCCTCCCCGGGGAATGAAGCTTTCTTT. Translating it yields CASSSSPGNEAFF.

Notes on this clonotype: Given a much more abundant clone one base away, this may be a read error. The chain combines TRBV20-1 with TRBJ1-5; 7 nucleotides align to TRBD1. In germline, CDR1 is DFQATT, CDR2 SNEGSKA (reference sequence). CDR3 length: 18 amino acids. This CDR3 is CCARDPLTGTWADQPQHF. In nucleotides, the CDR3 is TGCTGTGCTAGAGACCCACTGACAGGGACATGGGCGGATCAGCCCCAGCATTTT.

Details on this clonotype: A much bigger clone sits one base away, suggesting this may be a read error. CDR3 sequence (DNA): TGTGCCAGCAGTGTCCCACAGGGGTTTTCACTAGCGGTAAACACCGGGGAGCTGTTTTTT. It specifies CASSVPQGFSLAVNTGELFF. V is TRBV2 and J is TRBJ2-2; perhaps TRBD2 as D (8 bases). Germline V gene lookup returns CDR1 SNHLY and CDR2 FYNNEI. The CDR3 extends over 20 amino acids. V was trimmed by 4 bases and J by 2 bases, leaving 26 bases between them. Full variable domain (rest looked up from reference TRBV2 and TRBJ2-2): EPEVTQTPSHQVTQMGQEVILRCVPISNHLYFYWYRQILGQKVEFLVSFYNNEISEKSEIFDDQFSVERPDGSNFTLKIRSTKLEDSAMYFCASSVPQGFSLAVNTGELFFGEGSRLTVL.

The gene calls are TRBV14 and TRBJ1-1; D is ambiguous. V was cut by 3 bases and J by 4 bases, with 6 bases left in between. This CDR3 has 12 amino acids. Germline V CDR1 and CDR2: SGHDN, FVKESK. The CDR3 sequence is CASSHRSTEAFF. The CDR3 DNA reads TGTGCCAGCAGCCACAGGAGCACTGAAGCTTTCTTT.

V gene TRBV7-9 combines with J gene TRBJ2-3; possibly TRBD2 for D (7 bases). Germline assignment: CDR1 SEHNR and CDR2 FQNEAQ (reference sequence). Trimming took off 8 bases at V and 0 bases at J, with 18 bases between the two ends. The CDR3 contains 16 residues. The chain's CDR3 is CASQGGGGSSTDTQYF. The CDR3 DNA reads TGTGCCAGCCAAGGGGGGGGCGGTTCGAGCACAGATACGCAGTATTTT.

This clonotype was picked up many times. This sequence joins TRBV27 and TRBJ2-7; D possibly corresponds to TRBD2 (5 bases). The CDR3 is 14 amino acids. V lost 3 bases and J 6 bases, leaving 15 bases between the germline ends. From germline, CDR1 is MNHEY and CDR2 SMNVEV (reference sequence). Here the CDR3 DNA reads TGTGCCAGCAGTTTTGTACGGTCGGGGTCCGAGCAGTACTTC. Translation gives CASSFVRSGSEQYF.

A word on this clonotype: One end of the junction is discordant with germline, which a read error may explain. The J gene is TRBJ2-3, the V gene TRBV7-1; D may be TRBD1 or TRBD2 (5 bases each). TRBV7-1 is noted as an ORF with a role that remains uncertain. The CDR3 runs 12 residues. The chain's CDR3 is CAISSGPYTQYF. The DNA of the CDR3 is TGTGCCATCAGCTCGGGGCCGTATACGCAGTATTTT.

The rearrangement links TRBV7-8 to TRBJ2-7; D not resolved. Trimming cost V 1 base and J 6 bases, with 10 bases left between them. This CDR3 is 13 amino acids long. The germline CDR1 and CDR2 sequences are SGHVS and FQNEAQ. The DNA of the CDR3 is TGTGCCAGCAGCTTAGTAACTTATTCCGAGCAGTACGTC. Its protein is CASSLVTYSEQYV.

This clonotype was observed many times. This chain connects TRBV29-1 to TRBJ2-3; TRBD2 agrees at 13 bases. CDR1 is SQVTM and CDR2 is ANQGSEA in the germline V gene. The CDR3 runs to 16 residues. The ends lost 6 bases at V and 1 base at J; junction bases unmatched: 7. The CDR3 protein is CSVRRLAGGGTDTQYF. The CDR3 bases are TGCAGCGTGCGCCGACTAGCGGGAGGTGGCACAGATACGCAGTATTTT.

This clonotype was detected only a few times. This chain joins TRBV28 and TRBJ1-2; D gene ambiguous. Trimming left V 7 bases short and J 2 bases short, with 23 bases between. The CDR3 covers 17 residues. Germline CDR1 and CDR2: MDHEN and SYDVKM. The CDR3 sequence is CASNFSPEAARNYGYTF. The DNA for the CDR3 is TGTGCCAGCAACTTCTCCCCCGAAGCAGCGAGAAACTATGGCTACACCTTC.